Presented here are 9 T cell receptor beta chains from one specimen sequenced in a study of T cells in Graves' hyperthyroidism and ophthalmopathy. RNA transcripts served as the template for amplifying TCR beta CDR3 regions. Initially, a first-round RT-PCR of the TCR CDR3 employed the HTBI primer set. One entry per CDR3 protein results from TCRdb running MiXCR on the multiplex PCR reads. Of 500,000 to 650,000 distinct CDR3 sequences listed, roughly 15% are singletons. Sequenced material: blood. Source of these receptors: a young woman with Graves' ophthalmopathy.

Many counts were recorded for this clonotype. The chain links TRBV12-3 or TRBV12-4 to TRBJ2-7, with TRBD1 identical over 7 bases. The ends lost 5 bases at V and 0 bases at J; junction bases unmatched: 4. This CDR3 is built from 14 residues. Here the CDR3 reads CASSQRDSSYEQYF. The DNA of the CDR3 is TGTGCCAGCAGTCAGAGGGACAGCTCCTACGAGCAGTACTTC.

Of note for this clonotype: This may come from a read error, since a much larger clone is one base off. V usage is TRBV24-1 and J usage is TRBJ1-2; perhaps TRBD1 as D (6 bases). Trimming left V 7 bases short and J 3 bases short, with 14 bases between. The CDR3 is made up of 14 amino acids. Germline assignment: CDR1 KGHDR and CDR2 SFDVKD. The CDR3 DNA is TGTGCCACCAGAAGGACAGAAGCTGACTATGGCTACACCTTC. Translation gives CATRRTEADYGYTF.

The V call is TRBV6-2 or TRBV6-3, the J call TRBJ1-1; D call uncertain. CDR3 length: 12 residues. CDR1 is MNHEY, CDR2 SVGEGT, per germline. V lost 7 bases and J 5 bases, leaving 11 bases between the germline ends. CDR3 loop: CASTLPETEAFF. The CDR3 DNA reads TGTGCCAGCACATTACCGGAGACTGAAGCTTTCTTT.

This clonotype occurred many times. The CDR3, as DNA: TGTGCCAGCAGCGGTACAGGGTCTGAAGCTTTCTTT. Amino acid sequence: CASSGTGSEAFF. This chain links TRBV11-2 with TRBJ1-1; a possible D gene is TRBD1 (6 bases). CDR3 length: 12 amino acids. Trimming cost V 5 bases and J 6 bases, with 10 bases left between them. Germline V gives CDR1 SGHAT, CDR2 FQNNGV. Based on the CDR3 plus reference TRBV11-2 and TRBJ1-1, the full variable domain is EAGVAQSPRYKIIEKRQSVAFWCNPISGHATLYWYQQILGQGPKLLIQFQNNGVVDDSQLPKDRFSAERLKGVDSTLKIQPAKLEDSAVYLCASSGTGSEAFFGQGTRLTVV.

This clonotype showed up just a few times. CDR3 DNA: TGTGCCAGCAGCTTAAGGAGGGAAATCCCTGAAGCTTTCTTT. Encoded protein: CASSLRREIPEAFF. The gene calls are TRBV28 and TRBJ1-1; D not certain. Germline V gene data show CDR1 as MDHEN and CDR2 as SYDVKM. This CDR3 has 14 amino acids. The V end was cut by 6 bases, the J end by 6 bases, with 17 bases between.

The table lists this clonotype with many counts. The rearrangement joins TRBV6-1 to TRBJ1-1; 7 bases map to TRBD1. Losses at the gene ends were 7 bases for V and 0 bases for J; bases not matched to a gene: 8. This CDR3 comprises 15 residues. The V gene's germline CDR1 is MNHNS and CDR2 SASEGT. The CDR3 region is CASNMLTGVNTEAFF. The CDR3, as DNA: TGTGCCAGCAATATGTTAACAGGGGTGAACACTGAAGCTTTCTTT.

Many counts were recorded for this clonotype. The chain employs TRBV7-3 and TRBJ2-2, with D perhaps matching TRBD1 or TRBD2 (5 bases each). Trimming cost V 5 bases and J 0 bases, with 13 bases left between them. Per germline, CDR1 SGHTA and CDR2 FQGTGA. This CDR3 contains 16 residues. The CDR3 here is CASSPTGQTNTGELFF. The CDR3 region has the DNA TGTGCCAGCAGCCCTACGGGGCAGACGAACACCGGGGAGCTGTTTTTT.

This chain uses TRBV28 with TRBJ2-7; the D gene is possibly TRBD1 (6 bases). V was shortened by 8 bases and J by 0 bases, with 14 bases between the two germline ends. Germline values: CDR1 MDHEN, CDR2 SYDVKM. This CDR3 contains 14 residues. CDR3 loop: CASGGVAVSYEQYF. The DNA for the CDR3 is TGTGCCAGCGGGGGCGTGGCGGTCTCCTACGAGCAGTACTTC.

This clonotype has ten or more counts. The gene calls are TRBV7-2 and TRBJ1-1; D remains ambiguous. CDR1 is SGHTA and CDR2 is FQGNSA in the germline V gene. The CDR3 covers 15 residues. The V gene lost 5 bases and the J gene lost 0 bases, with 13 bases spanning the gap. The CDR3 DNA sequence: TGTGCCAGCAGCCTAACAGAATTTTTGAACACTGAAGCTTTCTTT. It specifies CASSLTEFLNTEAFF.